These 11 T cell receptor beta chains were all obtained from the same sample, sequenced in a study of regulatory T cells in long-lasting Graves disease. HTBI primers from iRepertoire and Arm-PCR of CDR3 regions yielded the TCR beta libraries. TCRdb analysed the multiplex PCR reads with MiXCR anew, one entry per CDR3 protein. The sample includes under 800,000 distinct CDR3 sequences, roughly 15% of them seen just once. Time point reported: newly diagnosed GD, antithyroid drugs for less than 3 months. The TCR library was made from RNA extracted from PBMCs. These data were also filed under a second study, of T cells in Graves' hyperthyroidism and ophthalmopathy.

This specimen was peripheral blood mononuclear cells (PBMCs), taken at new diagnosis, from a patient treated with antithyroid drugs. The receptor set was obtained from a woman aged 30 to 39 with Graves disease.

This clonotype was detected only a few times. The chain carries TRBV18 and TRBJ1-5; 9 nucleotides match TRBD1. With 3 bases clipped from V and 1 base from J, the junction kept 10 bases outside the gene matches. Germline CDR1 is KGHSH and CDR2 is LQKENI. The CDR3 is 18 amino acids. The CDR3 DNA reads TGTGCCAGCTCACCCATGGGAACAGGGGGCGTGAGCAATCAGCCCCAGCATTTT. Residues: CASSPMGTGGVSNQPQHF.

This clonotype was seen at least ten times. The V gene is TRBV7-6, the J gene TRBJ1-5; 9 bases line up with TRBD1. This CDR3 contains 16 residues. V dropped 5 bases and J dropped 0; count of bases not matched to a gene: 5. In germline, CDR1 is SGHVS, CDR2 FNYEAQ. The CDR3 protein is CASSRRTGVSNQPQHF. The CDR3 region has the DNA TGTGCCAGCAGCCGTAGGACAGGGGTTAGCAATCAGCCCCAGCATTTT. The whole variable domain, filled in from reference TRBV7-6 and TRBJ1-5, reads GAGVSQSPRYKVTKRGQDVALRCDPISGHVSLYWYRQALGQGPEFLTYFNYEAQQDKSGLPNDRFSAERPEGSISTLTIQRTEQRDSAMYRCASSRRTGVSNQPQHFGDGTRLSIL.

The rearrangement joins TRBV3-1 to TRBJ1-2, with 8 bases identical to TRBD1. V gave up 0 bases and J gave up 8 bases; unmatched junction bases: 8. Germline CDR1 reads LGHDT; CDR2 reads YNNKEL (reference sequence). The length of the CDR3 is 15 residues. CDR3 sequence: CASSQEGRQGRGYTF. CDR3 in DNA: TGTGCCAGCAGCCAAGAGGGCCGACAGGGGCGCGGCTACACCTTC.

This clonotype was seen just once. This may arise from a read error, as a much more abundant clone is one base away. The chain is built from TRBV28 and TRBJ1-5, with D maybe TRBD1 (5 bases). The CDR3 extends over 15 amino acids. The ends were cut back, 5 bases at V and 8 bases at J, with 19 bases in the middle. The germline CDR1 and CDR2 sequences are MDHEN and SYDVKM. DNA of the CDR3: TGTGCCAGCAGTCCGACGGGGGATGTGAGTAAGCCCCAGCATTTT. It specifies CASSPTGDVSKPQHF.

This clonotype was detected once. The rearrangement joins TRBV18 to TRBJ2-3; 8 bases are a match to TRBD1. Trimming took 2 bases from V and 4 from J; bases not matched to a gene: 11. The CDR3 length is 17 residues. Germline values: CDR1 KGHSH, CDR2 LQKENI. CDR3 nucleotides: TGTGCCAGCTCACCAGCTTGGTTTCAGGGGGCCCCAGATACGCAGTATTTT. Translation gives CASSPAWFQGAPDTQYF.

This clonotype has at least ten counts. V is TRBV12-3 or TRBV12-4 and J is TRBJ1-1; D is ambiguous. V dropped 3 bases and J dropped 1 base, with 15 bases sitting between them. This CDR3 contains 16 residues. The CDR3, as DNA: TGTGCCAGCAGTTTTTTTTCACCAGGAGGGAACACTGAAGCTTTCTTT. Protein product: CASSFFSPGGNTEAFF.

V is TRBV20-1 and J is TRBJ2-7; D possibly corresponds to TRBD1 (5 bases). The CDR3 loop spans 13 amino acids. Germline-derived CDR1 and CDR2 are DFQATT and SNEGSKA (reference sequence). Trimming cost V 3 bases and J 4 bases, with 13 bases left between them. The CDR3 spells CSASQGGRYEQYF. As DNA, the CDR3 is TGCAGTGCTAGTCAGGGCGGCCGTTACGAGCAGTACTTC.

The gene calls are TRBV6-1 and TRBJ2-1; TRBD2 matches at 14 bases. CDR3 length: 16 residues. Germline CDR1 MNHNS, CDR2 SASEGT. V was clipped by 5 bases and J by 7 bases; unmatched bases: 7. The CDR3: CASSPGTSGSMNEQFF. The CDR3 DNA follows: TGTGCCAGCAGTCCCGGGACTAGCGGGAGCATGAATGAGCAGTTCTTC.

CDR3 loop: CASSQDLRAGGLSSGANVLTF. CDR3 in DNA: TGCGCCAGCAGCCAAGATCTGAGGGCAGGGGGTTTAAGCTCTGGGGCCAACGTCCTGACTTTC. V and J are TRBV4-1 and TRBJ2-6, with TRBD1 matching over 7 bases. Per germline, CDR1 MGHRA and CDR2 YSYEKL. The CDR3 is 21 amino acids. V dropped 0 bases and J dropped 0; count of bases not matched to a gene: 14.

This clonotype appeared many times. The V gene is TRBV12-3 or TRBV12-4, the J gene TRBJ2-2; TRBD1 might be the D (5 bases). V was shortened by 6 bases and J by 3 bases, with 14 bases between the two germline ends. The length of the CDR3 is 15 residues. CDR3 nucleotide sequence: TGTGCCAGCAGCTCCGGACACCTTTACACCGGGGAGCTGTTTTTT. As protein: CASSSGHLYTGELFF.

As regards this clonotype: A far larger clone differs by one base, so this is likely a read error. This chain links TRBV6-1 with TRBJ1-2; 10 bases are shared with TRBD1. The CDR3 runs 14 residues. CDR1 is MNHNS and CDR2 is SASEGT in the germline V gene. J was trimmed by 0 bases and V by 6 bases; bases with no gene match: 1. The CDR3, as DNA: TGTGCCAGCAGAGGACAGGGGGCTAACTATGGCTACACCTTC. This codes for CASRGQGANYGYTF.